This TCR beta chain is from a study of identical twins. Whole-study results and caveats: Fewer insertions characterized abundant cord blood beta clonotypes, whereas memory repertoires showed none. Beta out-of-frame twin sharing showed a weaker excess.

Among all donors, each was a healthy Caucasian. Template switching added a universal primer binding site, and final cDNA carried unique molecular identifiers. Using its own MiXCR run on the 5' RACE reads, TCRdb lists one record per CDR3 protein. The sample shows 350,000 to 400,000 distinct CDR3 sequences, approximately 8.8% of them seen only once. In regard to this clonotype: Its antigen is unidentified.

V shed 1 base and J shed 0 bases, with 10 bases lying between them. In germline, CDR1 is DFQATT, CDR2 SNEGSKA (reference sequence). The CDR3 has 15 residues. The chain uses TRBV20-1 and TRBJ2-1, with a weak D call TRBD1 (6 bases). Sequencing was carried out using naive T cells sorted from blood. The TCR was taken from a woman aged 45-59 years in good health. The CDR3 is CSARVDRSSYNEQFF. The CDR3 nucleotides read TGCAGTGCTAGAGTCGACAGGAGCTCCTACAATGAGCAGTTCTTC.